The T cell receptor (beta chain) under discussion was sequenced for a study of blood T cells in healthy people across ages. Between the trimmed V and J ends, which lost 6 bases and 12 bases, there was a span of 12 bases. The CDR3 spans 11 residues. Germline CDR1 reads MDHEN; CDR2 reads SYDVKM. PCR was performed a second time for about 6 to 12 cycles using a sample-barcoded 5' primer and a J-beta primer mix. One entry per CDR3 protein, called by TCRdb with MiXCR from the 5' RACE reads. Counted here are about 900,000 distinct CDR3 sequences, approximately 67% occurring once; the ten biggest clones make up about 27%.

The sequenced sample was blood. The rearrangement joins TRBV28 to TRBJ2-1, with D maybe TRBD1 (5 bases). This TCR derives from a man aged 25-40 years in good health. In DNA, the CDR3 is TGTGCCAGCAGGGACCCCAGGGTGCAGTTCTTC. Protein: CASRDPRVQFF. The entire variable domain, with the rest obtained from reference TRBV28 and TRBJ2-1, is as follows: DVKVTQSSRYLVKRTGEKVFLECVQDMDHENMFWYRQDPGLGLRLIYFSYDVKMKEKGDIPEGYSVSREKKERFSLILESASTNQTSMYLCASRDPRVQFFGPGTRLTVL.